Listed below are T cell receptor beta chains from one sample, sequenced in a study of cytomegalovirus exposure and HLA in healthy donors. Profiling relied on immunoSEQ multiplex PCR, and the TCRdb table lists in-frame clones only, not all of them. The sample holds about 170,000 clones, under 80% seen once. The sample consisted of PBMCs. The origin of the receptors is a female donor in good health and CMV-seronegative. The CDR3 runs from the conserved cysteine through the conserved F or W. Part of the rows lack a size; the others show once, few, many or a class for expanded clones.

V gene	clone size	CDR3 protein
TRBV28	.	CASSFSTGVSNQPQHF
TRBV5-6	.	CASSLGTLGGYTF
TRBV5-1	.	CASSSRGLAAQETQYF
TRBV30	.	CAWSTGTWNTEAFF
TRBV6-1	.	CASRDLGGDSAEQYF
TRBV19	.	CASRGIGRDYQEEQYF
TRBV18	few	CASSPDRELQPQHF
TRBV7-6	.	CASSLAPNVYRSDEQYF
TRBV19	.	CASSFYTGGRDEKLFF
TRBV28	few	CASSSGSSYEQYF
TRBV19	.	CASRPSDSVRGADTQYF
TRBV6-5	.	CASSLDRGRAFF
TRBV28	.	CASSFYRGGEKLFF
TRBV6-5	.	CASSLEARSGANVLTF
TRBV7-9	.	CASSPLTSGYTF
TRBV19	.	CASTQTGELFF
TRBV7-3	.	CASSPTGARGFSTDTQYF
TRBV27	.	CASSVSGGPYNEQFF
TRBV19	.	CASSADTENSPLHF
TRBV4-1	.	CASSRGTTNQPQHF
TRBV5-4	few	CASSSGLAGGSDTQYF
TRBV7-8	.	CASSLAELAYEQYF
TRBV28	.	CASSRDRVNQPQHF
TRBV28	.	CASRTAGVQETQYF
TRBV9	.	CASSVGALVFNEQFF
TRBV19	.	CASSRPPGTVKEKLFF
TRBV10-1	.	CASSLGLAGGNLAYEQYF
TRBV10-1	.	CASSGMFGGQETQYF
TRBV10-3	.	CAIKGQDLGYEQYF
TRBV2	.	CASTGGQGISNQPQHF
TRBV5-6	.	CASSLGSGGPTDTQYF
TRBV9	few	CASSPTYSQTYEQYF
TRBV7-3	.	CASSLWGGNTEAFF